Following are 28 T cell receptor beta chains from one sample sequenced in a study of shared clonotypes between healthy human individuals. TCRdb's copy holds only in-frame clones and misses some; the assay was immunoSEQ multiplex PCR. The table records about 600,000 clones, 70% to 80% of them present only once. The specimen was PBMCs. Every receptor here comes from a woman in her forties in good health. Some clones in this sample may be carry-over from other donors' samples.

V and J are TRBV5-1 and TRBJ1-2, with D possibly being TRBD1 (5 bases). This CDR3 comprises 14 residues. From germline, CDR1 is SGHRS and CDR2 YFSETQ. V lost 0 bases, J lost 6 bases, and 12 bases lay in between. This chain's CDR3 is CASSLVSAGNGYTF. The CDR3 nucleotides are TGCGCCAGCAGCTTGGTTTCGGCAGGGAATGGCTACACCTTC.

The CDR3 bases are TGTGCCAGCAGCGTAGAACCCTTGAGGGCGAACACTGAAGCTTTCTTT. Protein: CASSVEPLRANTEAFF. The chain joins TRBV9 to TRBJ1-1; unclear D gene. CDR3 length: 16 residues. Germline values: CDR1 SGDLS, CDR2 YYNGEE. The ends were cut back, 0 bases at V and 1 base at J, with 13 bases in the middle.

The chain combines TRBV14 with TRBJ2-4, with D perhaps assigned TRBD1 or TRBD2 (6 bases each). This CDR3 contains 15 residues. From germline, CDR1 is SGHDN and CDR2 FVKESK. The V end was cut by 2 bases, the J end by 9 bases, with 17 bases between. CDR3 DNA: TGTGCCAGCAGCCAAACACAGACTAGGGGGAGCATTCAGTACTTC. Its protein is CASSQTQTRGSIQYF.

This clone has just one count. The CDR3 loop reads CASSVRDTFNEQFF. The CDR3, as DNA: TGTGCCAGCAGCGTGAGGGACACTTTCAATGAGCAGTTCTTC. This chain connects TRBV9 to TRBJ2-1, with D possibly TRBD1 on 6 matching bases. Trimming shortened V by 2 bases and J by 6 bases, and 12 bases separated the two germline ends. This CDR3 is 14 amino acids long. CDR1 and CDR2 from the germline V gene are SGDLS and YYNGEE.

V usage is TRBV10-3 and J usage is TRBJ2-2; 10 bases match TRBD1. The CDR3 is 15 residues long. V was pared by 6 bases and J by 3 bases, with 4 bases of the junction left unmatched. The germline V gene encodes CDR1 ENHRY and CDR2 SYGVKD. The CDR3 loop is CAISRQGADTGELFF. The CDR3 region has the DNA TGTGCCATCAGCAGACAGGGGGCGGACACCGGGGAGCTGTTTTTT.

The V gene is TRBV11-2, the J gene TRBJ2-5; D is uncertain. The ends were cut back, 1 base at V and 4 bases at J, with 13 bases in the middle. The germline V gene has CDR1 SGHAT and CDR2 FQNNGV. This CDR3 contains 15 residues. The CDR3 is CASSLVHGVGETQYF. The CDR3 DNA reads as TGTGCCAGCAGCTTAGTCCATGGGGTCGGAGAGACCCAGTACTTC.

This sequence joins TRBV5-1 and TRBJ2-7; a possible D gene is TRBD1 (6 bases). V was cut by 4 bases and J by 2 bases, with 13 bases left in between. The CDR3 covers 14 residues. The germline V gene encodes CDR1 SGHRS and CDR2 YFSETQ. CDR3: CASSRQTGAYEQYF. The CDR3 coding sequence is TGCGCCAGCAGCCGACAGACAGGCGCCTACGAGCAGTACTTC.

The rearrangement links TRBV9 to TRBJ1-6, with 9 positions matching TRBD1. Germline trimming cut 3 bases from V and 0 bases from J; bases unmatched to any gene: 4. Germline V CDR1 and CDR2: SGDLS, YYNGEE. The CDR3 contains 17 residues. Here the CDR3 reads CASSGGQGRSYNSPLHF. Written as DNA, the CDR3 is TGTGCCAGCAGCGGGGGACAGGGCCGCTCCTATAATTCACCCCTCCACTTT.

The count of this clone is one. As DNA, the CDR3 is TGTGCCAGCAGTGGCCTGGGCGGGAGTAAATACGAGCAGTACTTC. Protein sequence: CASSGLGGSKYEQYF. The chain is built from TRBV6-1 and TRBJ2-7; 7 bases fit TRBD2. Germline loops: CDR1 MNHNS, CDR2 SASEGT. The CDR3 spans 15 residues. Trimming at V came to 4 bases and at J to 4 bases, leaving 10 bases not matched to a gene.

About this clone itself: A much larger clone differs by one base, so this may be a read error. The J gene is TRBJ1-2, the V gene TRBV5-5, with 7 bases identical to TRBD1. V lost 3 bases to trimming and J lost 4 bases; unmatched junction nucleotides: 0. This CDR3 region has 12 residues. CDR1 SGHKS and CDR2 YYEKEE come from the germline V gene (reference sequence). CDR3 region: CASSSGGYGYTF. The CDR3, as DNA: TGTGCCAGCAGCTCAGGGGGCTATGGCTACACCTTC.

The chain links TRBV27 to TRBJ1-2; perhaps TRBD1 as D (5 bases). This CDR3 spans 14 amino acids. V was pared by 1 base and J by 4 bases, with 10 bases between. Per germline, CDR1 MNHEY and CDR2 SMNVEV (reference sequence). The CDR3, as DNA: TGTGCCAGCAGTTTATGGGGGTCGGGCTATGGCTACACCTTC. Translating gives CASSLWGSGYGYTF.

CDR3 loop: CASSTGGSGEQYF. The DNA for the CDR3 is TGTGCCAGCAGCACAGGGGGCTCAGGCGAGCAGTACTTC. The V gene is TRBV7-3, the J gene TRBJ2-7, with 9 bases lining up with TRBD1. CDR1 SGHTA and CDR2 FQGTGA come from the germline V gene. CDR3 length: 13 residues. Trimming removed 5 bases from V and 6 bases from J; junction bases left unmatched: 5.

The sample holds a few counts of this clone. The chain joins TRBV6-1 to TRBJ2-2; 9 bases agree with TRBD1. The CDR3 extends over 15 amino acids. The V gene's germline CDR1 is MNHNS and CDR2 SASEGT. V lost 7 bases and J lost 4; bases outside the gene matches: 7. As DNA, the CDR3 is TGTGCCAGCAATCCCGGGACAGGGTTCACCGGGGAGCTGTTTTTT. Translating gives CASNPGTGFTGELFF.

Remarks on this clone: This likely came from a read error, as a far larger clone is one base away. The rearrangement links TRBV2 to TRBJ2-3; the D gene is possibly TRBD2 (5 bases). The CDR3 is 14 amino acids. Trimming pared 4 bases from V and 0 bases from J, leaving 8 bases between. Germline CDR1 and CDR2: SNHLY and FYNNEI. As DNA, the CDR3 is TGTGCCAGCAGTGGTGGCGGGAGCACAGATACGCAGTATTTT. Protein sequence: CASSGGGSTDTQYF. The full variable domain, with the rest looked up from reference TRBV2 and TRBJ2-3, is EPEVTQTPSHQVTQMGQEVILRCVPISNHLYFYWYRQILGQKVEFLVSFYNNEISEKSEIFDDQFSVERPDGSNFTLKIRSTKLEDSAMYFCASSGGGSTDTQYFGPGTRLTVL.

This chain joins TRBV7-2 and TRBJ2-1; 12 bases align to TRBD1. The germline V gene has CDR1 SGHTA and CDR2 FQGNSA. The CDR3 extends over 19 amino acids. V lost 2 bases, J lost 5 bases, and 13 bases stayed unmatched. CDR3 in DNA: TGTGCCAGCAGCTTAAAGGGACAGGGGGCGCATACCCGTGACAATGAGCAGTTCTTC. Translated: CASSLKGQGAHTRDNEQFF.

The chain couples TRBV19 to TRBJ1-5; TRBD1 is a possible D gene (5 bases). CDR3 length equals 15 residues. From germline, CDR1 is LNHDA and CDR2 SQIVND (reference sequence). The V and J ends lost 6 bases and 6 bases respectively, with 18 bases between them. The CDR3 reads CASRKGKGRIQPQHF. As DNA, the CDR3 is TGTGCCAGTAGAAAAGGCAAGGGGAGAATTCAGCCCCAGCATTTT.

Of note for this clone: Given a much more abundant clone one base away, this may be a read error. Other nucleotide sequences from this sample produce the same CDR3. J is TRBJ1-2 and V is TRBV28, with D maybe TRBD1 (5 bases). Trimming stripped 4 bases from V and 1 base from J, with 7 bases between. Germline CDR1 is MDHEN and CDR2 is SYDVKM. This CDR3 region has 13 residues. The chain's CDR3 is CASSYGGNYGYTF. CDR3 sequence (DNA): TGTGCCAGCAGTTATGGGGGTAACTATGGCTACACCTTC.

This clone was found once. V usage is TRBV9 and J usage is TRBJ2-7; 8 nucleotides agree with TRBD2. The ends lost 4 bases at V and 4 bases at J; junction bases unmatched: 7. Germline V gene sequence: CDR1 SGDLS, CDR2 YYNGEE. This CDR3 contains 14 residues. CDR3 region: CASSPGTSVYEQYF. The CDR3 region has the DNA TGTGCCAGCAGCCCCGGGACTAGTGTATACGAGCAGTACTTC.

This sequence joins TRBV10-3 and TRBJ2-5; TRBD1 agrees at 8 bases. The CDR3 spans 13 residues. CDR1 ENHRY and CDR2 SYGVKD come from the germline V gene. With V trimmed by 3 bases and J by 4 bases, 1 base remained unmatched. CDR3 sequence: CAISEQGGETQYF. The CDR3 nucleotides read TGTGCCATCAGTGAACAGGGGGGAGAGACCCAGTACTTC.

This chain links TRBV6-1 with TRBJ1-5; 8 bases are a match to TRBD1. The CDR3 extends over 13 amino acids. After removal of 10 bases from V and 3 bases from J, the junction contained 5 bases not matched to a gene. The germline V gene encodes CDR1 MNHNS and CDR2 SASEGT. CDR3 amino acids: CATARGHNQPQHF. DNA for the CDR3: TGTGCCACTGCCAGGGGGCACAATCAGCCCCAGCATTTT.

This chain joins TRBV10-1 and TRBJ2-2; tentatively, D is TRBD1 (5 bases). The CDR3 contains 12 residues. Germline-derived CDR1 and CDR2 are WNHNN and SYGVQD (reference sequence). Deletions cut 6 bases from V and 8 bases from J, with 10 bases between. Here the CDR3 DNA reads TGCGCCAGCAGCCCAGGGTGGGGGGAGCTGTTTTTT. Its protein product is CASSPGWGELFF.

This clone occurred a few times. The chain links TRBV15 to TRBJ1-1; D is unresolved. Germline V gives CDR1 LNHNV, CDR2 YYDKDF (reference sequence). The CDR3 is 15 residues long. V lost 1 base, J lost 0 bases, and 9 bases lay in between. CDR3 protein: CATSRAWPMNTEAFF. CDR3 bases: TGTGCCACCAGCAGAGCCTGGCCTATGAACACTGAAGCTTTCTTT.

Comments on this clone: A far larger clone is just one base off, so this is likely a read error. Other DNA sequences within the sample encode an identical CDR3. Written as DNA, the CDR3 is TGCGCCAGCAGGGTAGCGGAGCTATCCTACGAGCAGTACTTC. Amino acids: CASRVAELSYEQYF. The chain employs TRBV6-5 and TRBJ2-7; D perhaps matches TRBD2 (6 bases). CDR3 length: 14 amino acids. Germline lookup yields CDR1 MNHEY and CDR2 SVGAGI.

The chain uses TRBV6-1 and TRBJ2-3, with D unresolved. Trimming left V 7 bases short and J 2 bases short, with 13 bases between. The CDR3 has 14 amino acids. Germline V gene lookup returns CDR1 MNHNS and CDR2 SASEGT. CDR3 coding DNA: TGTGCCAGCAAACTAATCGCCCCCACAGATACGCAGTATTTT. This translates into CASKLIAPTDTQYF.

This clone was detected only a few times. The chain joins TRBV19 to TRBJ2-2; a weak D match, TRBD1 (5 bases). The length of the CDR3 is 14 residues. Looked up from germline, CDR1 is LNHDA and CDR2 is SQIVND (reference sequence). Trimming pared 7 bases from V and 1 base from J, leaving 10 bases between. CDR3 amino acids: CASTQTGNTGELFF. The CDR3, as DNA: TGTGCCAGTACCCAAACAGGGAACACCGGGGAGCTGTTTTTT.

To note about this clone: A far more abundant clone sits one base away, making this likely a read error. The chain carries TRBV9 and TRBJ2-7, with D possibly matching TRBD2 (6 bases). CDR3 length equals 16 residues. CDR1 SGDLS and CDR2 YYNGEE come from the germline V gene. Between the trimmed V and J ends, which lost 0 bases and 4 bases, there was a span of 17 bases. The CDR3 is CASSVGGGSSGYEQYF. DNA of the CDR3: TGTGCCAGCAGCGTAGGGGGTGGATCGAGCGGGTACGAGCAGTACTTC.

This clone was recorded only once. The chain has TRBV27 and TRBJ2-3; D unresolved. The CDR3 loop spans 13 amino acids. Germline-derived CDR1 and CDR2 are MNHEY and SMNVEV (reference sequence). The V and J ends lost 0 bases and 7 bases respectively, with 8 bases between them. The CDR3 DNA follows: TGTGCCAGCAGTTTATCGATAGGCAATACGCAGTATTTT. This gives the protein CASSLSIGNTQYF.

The genes are TRBV4-1 and TRBJ2-4; 16 bases fit TRBD2. V dropped 3 bases and J dropped 1; count of bases not matched to a gene: 3. The V gene's germline CDR1 is MGHRA and CDR2 YSYEKL. This CDR3 is built from 18 residues. CDR3 loop: CASSQGLAGGPAKNIQYF. The CDR3 region has the DNA TGCGCCAGCAGCCAGGGACTAGCGGGAGGGCCGGCCAAAAACATTCAGTACTTC.